Below are 25 T cell receptor beta chains sequenced from a single sample in a study of cytomegalovirus exposure and HLA in healthy donors. Sequencing was performed with immunoSEQ multiplex PCR; in TCRdb, only in-frame clones are kept and a portion is missing. The table includes 150,000 to 180,000 clones, 80% to 90% detected once. The sequencing input was PBMCs. All receptors derive from a man younger than 35 in good health and CMV-seropositive.

This clone was counted between two and nine times. This chain links TRBV10-3 with TRBJ2-7; 9 nucleotides align to TRBD1. V lost 6 bases, J lost 10 bases, and 13 bases stayed unmatched. The length of the CDR3 is 14 residues. CDR1 is ENHRY, CDR2 SYGVKD, per germline. The CDR3 DNA reads as TGTGCCATCAGGGATCCGGGACAGGGCCCTTCCCAGTACTTC. It codes for CAIRDPGQGPSQYF.

This clone occurred a few times. The genes are TRBV4-1 and TRBJ1-1, with D uncertain. CDR1 MGHRA and CDR2 YSYEKL come from the germline V gene. V was pared by 0 bases and J by 0 bases, with 14 bases between. The CDR3 totals 17 residues. The CDR3 DNA follows: TGCGCCAGCAGCCAAGATGGTGCAGGAAGAATGAACACTGAAGCTTTCTTT. Protein product: CASSQDGAGRMNTEAFF.

The rearrangement joins TRBV6-5 to TRBJ2-1; 9 bases agree with TRBD2. The CDR3 sequence is 15 residues long. Germline V gives CDR1 MNHEY, CDR2 SVGAGI. V lost 6 bases and J lost 3; bases outside the gene matches: 6. The CDR3 sequence is CASRPPAGGYNEQFF. CDR3 DNA: TGTGCCAGCAGGCCTCCAGCGGGGGGCTACAATGAGCAGTTCTTC.

This rearrangement joins TRBV5-1 to TRBJ2-1; TRBD2 agrees at 8 bases. Germline assignment: CDR1 SGHRS and CDR2 YFSETQ. V dropped 2 bases and J dropped 1; count of bases not matched to a gene: 5. The CDR3 runs 16 residues. The CDR3 region is CASSFQRGRSYNEQFF. The CDR3 region has the DNA TGCGCCAGCAGCTTCCAGCGGGGGAGGTCCTACAATGAGCAGTTCTTC. Variable domain in full (rest from reference TRBV5-1 and TRBJ2-1): KAGVTQTPRYLIKTRGQQVTLSCSPISGHRSVSWYQQTPGQGLQFLFEYFSETQRNKGNFPGRFSGRQFSNSRSEMNVSTLELGDSALYLCASSFQRGRSYNEQFFGPGTRLTVL.

The chain joins TRBV19 to TRBJ1-2, with D maybe TRBD1 (5 bases). Deletions cut 10 bases from V and 2 bases from J, with 14 bases between. CDR1 LNHDA and CDR2 SQIVND come from the germline V gene (reference sequence). The CDR3 covers 13 residues. The CDR3 bases are TGTGCCACGGGGGGTCTTTTCAACTATGGCTACACCTTC. It specifies CATGGLFNYGYTF.

This clone was counted once. The chain has TRBV6-6 and TRBJ1-2; no firm D call. CDR1 is MNHNY, CDR2 SVGAGI, per germline (reference sequence). V was cut by 4 bases and J by 6 bases, with 15 bases left in between. CDR3 length equals 14 residues. Here the CDR3 reads CASSSLAGNHGYTF. In DNA, the CDR3 is TGTGCCAGCAGTTCACTCGCAGGAAACCATGGCTACACCTTC.

The V gene is TRBV18, the J gene TRBJ2-7, with 9 bases fitting TRBD2. The ends lost 3 bases at V and 5 bases at J; junction bases unmatched: 11. The V gene's germline CDR1 is KGHSH and CDR2 LQKENI. This CDR3 is built from 16 residues. The CDR3 reads CASSPVAGGESHEQYF. The CDR3 region has the DNA TGTGCCAGCTCACCGGTGGCGGGGGGGGAATCCCACGAGCAGTACTTC. The full variable domain, with the rest looked up from reference TRBV18 and TRBJ2-7, is NAGVMQNPRHLVRRRGQEARLRCSPMKGHSHVYWYRQLPEEGLKFMVYLQKENIIDESGMPKERFSAEFPKEGPSILRIQQVVRGDSAAYFCASSPVAGGESHEQYFGPGTRLTVT.

The chain combines TRBV7-2 with TRBJ2-1, with D unresolved. CDR1 SGHTA and CDR2 FQGNSA come from the germline V gene. The CDR3 runs 14 residues. Trimming shortened V by 1 base and J by 5 bases, and 9 bases separated the two germline ends. CDR3 DNA: TGTGCCAGCAGCTTAGGGTCAGGAAACAATGAGCAGTTCTTC. It codes for CASSLGSGNNEQFF.

CDR3 coding DNA: TGTGCCAGCAGCCAAGATAGGGGGACAGGTCGCTACGAGCAGTACTTC. As protein: CASSQDRGTGRYEQYF. The V and J genes are TRBV14 and TRBJ2-7; TRBD1 agrees at 8 bases. Germline V lookup: CDR1 SGHDN, CDR2 FVKESK. The ends lost 0 bases at V and 3 bases at J; junction bases unmatched: 7. This CDR3 spans 16 amino acids.

V usage is TRBV7-9 and J usage is TRBJ2-7; perhaps TRBD1 as D (6 bases). Germline V lookup: CDR1 SEHNR, CDR2 FQNEAQ (reference sequence). The CDR3 sequence is 14 residues long. The germline V and J ends were trimmed by 5 bases and 4 bases, with 15 bases remaining between them. The CDR3 bases are TGTGCCAGCAGCCCCAGGGGACCACTATACGAGCAGTACTTC. It encodes CASSPRGPLYEQYF.

This chain joins TRBV30 and TRBJ1-1; 7 nucleotides agree with TRBD1. V shed 5 bases, J shed 6 bases, and the junction held 3 bases outside the gene matches. Germline V gene lookup returns CDR1 GTSNPN and CDR2 SVGIG (reference sequence). The CDR3 is 11 amino acids. The DNA of the CDR3 is TGTGCCTGGGGGACAGTTGCTGAAGCTTTCTTT. As protein: CAWGTVAEAFF.

The gene calls are TRBV6-5 and TRBJ2-7, with unresolved D. The CDR3 is 14 amino acids. Trimming took 9 bases from V and 0 from J, leaving 15 bases between them. Germline CDR1 MNHEY, CDR2 SVGAGI. The DNA of the CDR3 is TGTGCCAGTAGCACTCGGAGACGCTCCTACGAGCAGTACTTC. It translates to CASSTRRRSYEQYF.

The rearrangement links TRBV25-1 to TRBJ2-5; TRBD1 matches 7 bases. The V and J ends lost 5 bases and 5 bases, in that order; junction bases with no gene match: 11. From germline, CDR1 is MGHDK and CDR2 SYGVNS. The CDR3 extends over 15 amino acids. CDR3 in DNA: TGTGCCAGCAGTAGACAGGGTTCCTTAGTGGAGACCCAGTACTTC. The encoded protein is CASSRQGSLVETQYF.

J is TRBJ2-5 and V is TRBV27; the match to TRBD1 covers 7 bases. This CDR3 is 16 amino acids long. CDR1 and CDR2 (germline): MNHEY, SMNVEV (reference sequence). Trimming cost V 4 bases and J 4 bases; bases outside gene matches: 12. CDR3 sequence: CASSSPEKGAGETQYF. CDR3 DNA sequence: TGTGCCAGCAGTTCCCCCGAGAAGGGGGCCGGAGAGACCCAGTACTTC.

V is TRBV5-1 and J is TRBJ1-1; D possibly corresponds to TRBD1 (6 bases). Germline V gene data show CDR1 as SGHRS and CDR2 as YFSETQ. Trimming removed 3 bases from V and 3 bases from J, with 9 bases in between. The length of the CDR3 is 13 residues. This CDR3 reads CASSSDSYTEAFF. CDR3 DNA sequence: TGCGCCAGCAGCTCGGACAGCTACACTGAAGCTTTCTTT.

The chain recombines TRBV29-1 with TRBJ2-1; 9 bases align to TRBD2. The CDR3 loop spans 21 amino acids. CDR1 SQVTM and CDR2 ANQGSEA come from the germline V gene. V dropped 7 bases and J dropped 0; count of bases not matched to a gene: 25. The CDR3 spells CSGSGGLPGLALTSSYNEQFF. CDR3 coding DNA: TGCAGCGGAAGCGGGGGGCTACCGGGACTAGCTCTCACGAGCTCCTACAATGAGCAGTTCTTC.

The CDR3 bases are TGTGCCAGCAGTCGGGACAGGACAACCGAGCAGTACTTC. Its translation is CASSRDRTTEQYF. V is TRBV6-5 and J is TRBJ2-7; 8 bases agree with TRBD1. Germline V gene lookup returns CDR1 MNHEY and CDR2 SVGAGI. V lost 5 bases to trimming and J lost 6 bases; unmatched junction nucleotides: 6. This CDR3 is built from 13 residues.

The CDR3 DNA sequence: TGTGCCACGAACAGGGTATCTAGTAAGGGCTACACCTTC. Its protein is CATNRVSSKGYTF. The chain employs TRBV6-1 and TRBJ1-2; D is perhaps TRBD1 (6 bases). Germline CDR1 reads MNHNS; CDR2 reads SASEGT. V dropped 10 bases and J dropped 8 bases, with 20 bases sitting between them. CDR3 length equals 13 residues.

The genes are TRBV29-1 and TRBJ1-1; D not resolved. The V end lost 5 bases, the J end lost 6 bases, and 19 bases lay between the germline ends. Germline values: CDR1 SQVTM, CDR2 ANQGSEA. This CDR3 spans 14 amino acids. CDR3 DNA: TGCAGCGTTCGCCCCGGGGTCGGTCTTCCTGAAGCTTTCTTT. The encoded protein is CSVRPGVGLPEAFF. Together with reference TRBV29-1 and TRBJ1-1, the CDR3 gives the full variable domain: SAVISQKPSRDICQRGTSLTIQCQVDSQVTMMFWYRQQPGQSLTLIATANQGSEATYESGFVIDKFPISRPNLTFSTLTVSNMSPEDSSIYLCSVRPGVGLPEAFFGQGTRLTVV.

The gene calls are TRBV18 and TRBJ2-7; 9 bases are a match to TRBD2. The ends lost 2 bases at V and 2 bases at J; junction bases unmatched: 13. The CDR3 is 18 residues long. Germline lookup yields CDR1 KGHSH and CDR2 LQKENI. The chain's CDR3 is CASSPIGVASGTAYEQYF. The DNA for the CDR3 is TGTGCCAGCTCACCAATCGGGGTGGCTAGCGGGACAGCCTACGAGCAGTACTTC.

A note on this clone: Germline is not matched at one junction end, which may reflect a read error. The chain uses TRBV7-3 and TRBJ2-7; D is possibly TRBD1 (6 bases). This CDR3 is built from 13 residues. The germline CDR1 and CDR2 sequences are SGHTA and FQGTGA. The CDR3 DNA reads TGTGCCAGCAGCGTAACCAGGGGCTACGAGCAGTACTTC. Protein: CASSVTRGYEQYF.

The chain recombines TRBV20-1 with TRBJ1-1; D possibly corresponds to TRBD1 (5 bases). CDR1 is DFQATT and CDR2 is SNEGSKA in the germline V gene (reference sequence). V lost 0 bases to trimming and J lost 7 bases, with 6 bases between them. The CDR3 consists of 11 residues. CDR3 region: CSARDRGEAFF. CDR3 nucleotide sequence: TGCAGTGCTAGAGATAGGGGTGAAGCTTTCTTT.

V usage is TRBV7-5 and J usage is TRBJ2-7; no check of the table's D call, TRBD2, against the DNA was made. TRBV7-5 is given as a pseudogene. This CDR3 region has 14 residues. The CDR3 sequence is CVRAPRNDSYEQYF. CDR3 nucleotides: TGTGTCAGAGCTCCGAGGAATGACTCCTACGAGCAGTACTTC.

The chain is built from TRBV13 and TRBJ1-6; 11 nucleotides line up with TRBD1. The CDR3 is 15 residues long. Germline V gives CDR1 PRHDT, CDR2 FYEKMQ (reference sequence). The V and J ends lost 8 bases and 10 bases, in that order; junction bases with no gene match: 10. The CDR3 sequence: CASGGRDRGISPLHF. In DNA, the CDR3 is TGTGCCAGCGGAGGGCGGGACAGGGGGATCTCACCCCTCCACTTT. Filled out from reference TRBV13 and TRBJ1-6, the complete variable domain reads AAGVIQSPRHLIKEKRETATLKCYPIPRHDTVYWYQQGPGQDPQFLISFYEKMQSDKGSIPDRFSAQQFSDYHSELNMSSLELGDSALYFCASGGRDRGISPLHFGNGTRLTVT.

The chain couples TRBV2 to TRBJ1-5; D uncertain. Trimming took 5 bases from V and 4 from J, leaving 9 bases between them. This CDR3 is built from 13 residues. The germline V gene encodes CDR1 SNHLY and CDR2 FYNNEI. CDR3 in amino acids: CASSLPGNQPQHF. The CDR3 DNA follows: TGTGCCAGCAGTCTTCCAGGAAATCAGCCCCAGCATTTT. The complete variable domain, with remaining parts taken from reference TRBV2 and TRBJ1-5, reads EPEVTQTPSHQVTQMGQEVILRCVPISNHLYFYWYRQILGQKVEFLVSFYNNEISEKSEIFDDQFSVERPDGSNFTLKIRSTKLEDSAMYFCASSLPGNQPQHFGDGTRLSIL.